The subject of this entry is one TCR beta chain. The target antigen is unknown. Produced via immunoSEQ multiplex PCR; TCRdb's table is partial and in-frame only. This table has around 130,000 clones, 70% to 90% appearing once. Germline V lookup: CDR1 MNHEY, CDR2 SMNVEV (reference sequence). This CDR3 has 15 residues. Trimming at V came to 8 bases and at J to 6 bases, leaving 8 bases not matched to a gene. This sample stems from a study of T cell responses to AZD1222 COVID-19 vaccine. General study results and limits: In a largely white British group with more females than males, clonal diversity was possibly underestimated. Unmutated variant regions are reportedly targeted by nearly half of spike-specific TCRs. The study found vaccine-associated CD4 TCRs spanning spike, dominant at 160-218 and 743-854. Breadth and depth of Spike-specific TCRs rose after two AZD1222 doses.

The receptor's source is an adult in good health. Sequenced here: peripheral blood, sampled on day 0 of AZD1222 vaccination. The gene calls are TRBV27 and TRBJ2-7; 15 positions agree with TRBD2. The CDR3 region has the DNA TGTGCCAGCGGGCTGACGGGACTAGCGGGAGGCGAGCAGTACTTC. The encoded protein is CASGLTGLAGGEQYF.